This T cell receptor beta chain was obtained from a study of blood T cell repertoires in COVID-19. Study-level information: Sources were T cells, B-cell-depleted T cells, or PBMCs; the material itself was cDNA or gDNA.

Clinical history as reported by participants underpinned cohort assignment. Within the 2 weeks before study entry, each person in the exposed group met a COVID-19 case. Trimming cost V 3 bases and J 1 base, with 9 bases left between them. Germline lookup yields CDR1 DFQATT and CDR2 SNEGSKA (reference sequence). The CDR3 runs 14 residues. Only in-frame clones appear in the TCRdb table, and some are missing; sequencing was by immunoSEQ multiplex PCR. The sample lists 200,000 to 250,000 clones, approximately 88% occurring once. The clonotype was recovered from a woman aged 25 to 39 who had been exposed to COVID-19. The chain combines TRBV20-1 with TRBJ2-2; no reliable D call. Material: PBMCs or T cells enriched from blood (not recorded which). CDR3 bases: TGCAGTGCTAGTGTTTCCCAGAACACCGGGGAGCTGTTTTTT. Amino acids: CSASVSQNTGELFF.